These 28 T cell receptor beta chains originate from one sample sequenced in a study of blood T cell repertoires in COVID-19. Assay used: immunoSEQ multiplex PCR; TCRdb lists only in-frame clones, some missing. The table records more than 250,000 clones, roughly 85% of them present only once. Sequenced input: peripheral blood. The receptors stem from a man between 50 and 59 years old with active or convalescent COVID-19.

V gene TRBV7-3 combines with J gene TRBJ1-6; no firm D call. Germline CDR1 SGHTA, CDR2 FQGTGA. The CDR3 sequence is 15 residues long. V was cut by 4 bases and J by 7 bases, with 14 bases left in between. DNA of the CDR3: TGTGCCAGCAGCTCAGCCCCCGGGAACAATTCACCCCTCCACTTT. Translation: CASSSAPGNNSPLHF. Complete variable domain (other parts from reference TRBV7-3 and TRBJ1-6): GAGVSQTPSNKVTEKGKYVELRCDPISGHTALYWYRQSLGQGPEFLIYFQGTGAADDSGLPNDRFFAVRPEGSVSTLKIQRTERGDSAVYLCASSSAPGNNSPLHFGNGTRLTVT.

V and J are TRBV10-3 and TRBJ1-2; D call uncertain. This CDR3 comprises 15 residues. Germline CDR1 and CDR2: ENHRY and SYGVKD. V lost 4 bases and J 4 bases, leaving 16 bases between the germline ends. The chain's CDR3 is CAISAVEGGAYGYTF. CDR3 nucleotides: TGTGCCATCAGTGCAGTCGAAGGAGGAGCCTATGGCTACACCTTC.

V usage is TRBV19 and J usage is TRBJ1-4; 9 bases align to TRBD1. V shed 5 bases and J 4 bases; nucleotides not matched to a gene: 11. Germline CDR1 LNHDA, CDR2 SQIVND (reference sequence). The CDR3 has 17 amino acids. CDR3: CASSSPRRTGVNEKLFF. The CDR3 nucleotides read TGTGCCAGTAGTTCCCCACGGAGGACAGGGGTTAATGAAAAACTGTTTTTT.

This chain connects TRBV12-5 to TRBJ1-4, with D possibly being TRBD1 (6 bases). Germline V lookup: CDR1 LGHNT, CDR2 FRNRAP. This CDR3 is 14 amino acids long. V gave up 1 base and J gave up 8 bases, with 11 bases separating them. The CDR3 nucleotides are TGTGCTAGTGGTTTGGGACAGGCCCACGAAAAACTGTTTTTT. The encoded protein is CASGLGQAHEKLFF.

This clone was found many times. The rearrangement joins TRBV27 to TRBJ2-2; 9 bases agree with TRBD2. Germline V gene data show CDR1 as MNHEY and CDR2 as SMNVEV (reference sequence). This CDR3 is built from 15 residues. The junction had 9 bases not matched to a gene; V was cut back by 8 bases and J by 5 bases. This CDR3 is CASRYGLAMTGELFF. The CDR3 DNA reads as TGTGCCAGCCGATACGGACTAGCGATGACCGGGGAGCTGTTTTTT.

The V and J genes are TRBV4-1 and TRBJ2-1; D is perhaps TRBD2 (5 bases). V shed 0 bases and J shed 8 bases, with 14 bases lying between them. Germline assignment: CDR1 MGHRA and CDR2 YSYEKL. This CDR3 spans 15 amino acids. CDR3 nucleotides: TGCGCCAGCAGCCAAGATCGTCGGACTGTGTATGAGCAGTTCTTC. Its protein product is CASSQDRRTVYEQFF.

The chain is built from TRBV5-1 and TRBJ2-3, with 10 bases lining up with TRBD2. The CDR3 has 15 amino acids. Germline loops: CDR1 SGHRS, CDR2 YFSETQ. V trimming: 4 bases; J trimming: 6 bases; junction bases outside the gene matches: 8. As DNA, the CDR3 is TGCGCCAGCAGCCCAGCGGGAGGGCCATCGGATACGCAGTATTTT. Protein: CASSPAGGPSDTQYF.

This chain uses TRBV9 with TRBJ1-1; 7 positions agree with TRBD1. Germline CDR1 is SGDLS and CDR2 is YYNGEE. V shed 5 bases, J shed 0 bases, and the junction held 4 bases outside the gene matches. This CDR3 is built from 14 residues. CDR3 sequence (DNA): TGTGCCAGCAGTAAACAGGGGATGAACACTGAAGCTTTCTTT. This gives the protein CASSKQGMNTEAFF.

This chain links TRBV9 with TRBJ2-7; D is unresolved. The CDR3 has 13 residues. Germline lookup yields CDR1 SGDLS and CDR2 YYNGEE. Trimming stripped 2 bases from V and 5 bases from J, with 11 bases between. This CDR3 reads CASSVGAVDEQYF. The CDR3 region has the DNA TGTGCCAGCAGCGTCGGTGCTGTCGACGAGCAGTACTTC.

V gene TRBV7-9 combines with J gene TRBJ2-7, with TRBD2 matching over 9 bases. The CDR3 runs 14 residues. V dropped 2 bases and J dropped 6; count of bases not matched to a gene: 5. The V gene's germline CDR1 is SEHNR and CDR2 FQNEAQ (reference sequence). This chain's CDR3 is CASSLLGTSSEQYF. CDR3 DNA sequence: TGTGCCAGCAGCTTACTCGGGACTAGCAGCGAGCAGTACTTC.

This clone was observed a few times. This chain connects TRBV18 to TRBJ2-7; perhaps TRBD2 as D (5 bases). Germline V CDR1 and CDR2: KGHSH, LQKENI. The CDR3 is made up of 14 amino acids. V dropped 3 bases and J dropped 1 base, with 10 bases sitting between them. CDR3 sequence: CASSPGLRSYEQYF. CDR3 coding DNA: TGTGCCAGCTCACCCGGACTCAGGTCCTACGAGCAGTACTTC. Complete variable domain (other parts from reference TRBV18 and TRBJ2-7): NAGVMQNPRHLVRRRGQEARLRCSPMKGHSHVYWYRQLPEEGLKFMVYLQKENIIDESGMPKERFSAEFPKEGPSILRIQQVVRGDSAAYFCASSPGLRSYEQYFGPGTRLTVT.

Written as DNA, the CDR3 is TGTGCCAGCAGCTTAGACCAGGGGCCTTACAATGAGCAGTTCTTC. Its protein is CASSLDQGPYNEQFF. The V and J genes are TRBV7-2 and TRBJ2-1; a weak D match, TRBD1 (6 bases). Trimming took 1 base from V and 4 from J, leaving 11 bases between them. This CDR3 is built from 15 residues. Germline CDR1 is SGHTA and CDR2 is FQGNSA.

The V and J genes are TRBV18 and TRBJ2-1; the match to TRBD1 covers 11 bases. The V gene end was trimmed by 6 bases and the J gene end by 10 bases; junction bases not matched to a gene: 11. The CDR3 runs 15 residues. Per germline, CDR1 KGHSH and CDR2 LQKENI. CDR3 sequence reads: CASSLPRTGGVEQFF. CDR3 in DNA: TGTGCCAGCTCCCTACCTCGGACAGGGGGCGTCGAGCAGTTCTTC.

The rearrangement links TRBV5-1 to TRBJ1-2, with D maybe TRBD1 (5 bases). From germline, CDR1 is SGHRS and CDR2 YFSETQ. V lost 3 bases to trimming and J lost 8 bases, with 14 bases between them. The CDR3 loop spans 13 amino acids. CDR3 DNA sequence: TGCGCCAGCAGCTCGCAGTGGGGGGACGGCTACACCTTC. This translates into CASSSQWGDGYTF.

The chain links TRBV6-5 to TRBJ1-2, with D uncertain. The CDR3 consists of 13 residues. V was clipped by 6 bases and J by 3 bases, with 11 bases between them. Germline V gene lookup returns CDR1 MNHEY and CDR2 SVGAGI. The CDR3 DNA sequence: TGTGCCAGCAGCCGGCGGGGTGACTATGGCTACACCTTC. It specifies CASSRRGDYGYTF.

V usage is TRBV6-5 and J usage is TRBJ1-1, with no clear D. Germline V gives CDR1 MNHEY, CDR2 SVGAGI. Trimming removed 0 bases from V and 2 bases from J, with 10 bases in between. The CDR3 extends over 15 amino acids. CDR3 sequence: CASSYSPDPNTEAFF. CDR3 nucleotides: TGTGCCAGCAGTTACTCGCCAGATCCCAACACTGAAGCTTTCTTT.

This clone was picked up many times. The chain joins TRBV2 to TRBJ2-7; TRBD2 agrees at 9 bases. Germline CDR1 reads SNHLY; CDR2 reads FYNNEI. The trim removed 6 bases at V and 2 bases at J, leaving 8 bases unmatched. The CDR3 totals 15 residues. In DNA form, the CDR3 reads TGTGCCAGCAGATCGCGACTAGCGGCTACCTACGAGCAGTACTTC. It yields the protein CASRSRLAATYEQYF.

V usage is TRBV3-1 (or the pseudogene TRBV3-2) and J usage is TRBJ2-5; a possible D gene is TRBD2 (6 bases). Germline V CDR1 and CDR2: LGHDT, YNNKEL (reference sequence). The ends were cut back, 6 bases at V and 3 bases at J, with 11 bases in the middle. The length of the CDR3 is 13 residues. This CDR3 is CASSWDLKETQYF. The CDR3 DNA sequence: TGTGCCAGCAGTTGGGACTTAAAAGAGACCCAGTACTTC.

This chain uses TRBV5-6 with TRBJ2-3, with D possibly matching TRBD2 (6 bases). V lost 0 bases and J lost 0, with 11 bases in between. The CDR3 has 16 amino acids. Germline loops: CDR1 SGHDT, CDR2 YYEEEE. The CDR3 is CASSLGREPSTDTQYF. The DNA of the CDR3 is TGTGCCAGCAGCTTGGGTCGGGAGCCTAGCACAGATACGCAGTATTTT.

This chain links TRBV6-7 with TRBJ2-5; D perhaps matches TRBD2 (5 bases). TRBV6-7 is marked as an open reading frame, function uncertain. The CDR3 has 16 amino acids. With 5 bases removed from V and 5 bases from J, the gap between germline ends came to 21 bases. This chain's CDR3 is CASSPEVGYRGETQYF. The CDR3 nucleotides read TGTGCCAGCAGTCCCGAGGTGGGATACCGAGGGGAGACCCAGTACTTC.

This chain connects TRBV7-9 to TRBJ1-5, with D unclear. Trimming stripped 1 base from V and 2 bases from J, with 3 bases between. Germline V gene data show CDR1 as SEHNR and CDR2 as FQNEAQ (reference sequence). The CDR3 runs 13 residues. The CDR3 region has the DNA TGTGCCAGCAGCTTAGTAGGCAATCAGCCCCAGCATTTT. Its protein is CASSLVGNQPQHF.

CDR3 loop: CASSLGLAGGYEQFF. The DNA of the CDR3 is TGTGCCAGCAGCCTGGGACTAGCGGGCGGATATGAGCAGTTCTTC. V and J are TRBV6-2 or TRBV6-3 and TRBJ2-1, with 12 bases fitting TRBD2. CDR3 length equals 15 residues. The J segment lost 8 bases and the V segment lost 6 bases, leaving 8 bases of the junction unmatched. Per the germline V gene, CDR1 is MNHEY and CDR2 is SVGEGT.

The V and J genes are TRBV15 and TRBJ2-1; no reliable D call. Trimming took 0 bases from V and 7 from J, leaving 19 bases between them. Germline V gene data show CDR1 as LNHNV and CDR2 as YYDKDF (reference sequence). The CDR3 spans 17 residues. As DNA, the CDR3 is TGTGCCACCAGCAGAGATCCTCCCCTATCATTTTCGAATGAGCAGTTCTTC. It yields the protein CATSRDPPLSFSNEQFF. Complete variable domain (other parts from reference TRBV15 and TRBJ2-1): DAMVIQNPRYQVTQFGKPVTLSCSQTLNHNVMYWYQQKSSQAPKLLFHYYDKDFNNEADTPDNFQSRRPNTSFCFLDIRSPGLGDTAMYLCATSRDPPLSFSNEQFFGPGTRLTVL.

The chain uses TRBV6-5 and TRBJ1-5; no reliable D call. The germline V and J ends were trimmed by 2 bases and 6 bases, with 8 bases remaining between them. Germline assignment: CDR1 MNHEY and CDR2 SVGAGI. The CDR3 consists of 13 residues. The CDR3 region has the DNA TGTGCCAGCAGTTACGATCGGAGTCAGCCCCAGCATTTT. Protein: CASSYDRSQPQHF.

This chain joins TRBV6-5 and TRBJ2-1; 7 bases match TRBD2. The V segment lost 5 bases and the J segment 11 bases; nucleotides outside the gene matches: 12. CDR3 length: 14 amino acids. Per germline, CDR1 MNHEY and CDR2 SVGAGI. CDR3 DNA: TGTGCCAGCAGTCCCACCACGGGACTACCCAAGCAGTTCTTC. It specifies CASSPTTGLPKQFF.

The chain employs TRBV27 and TRBJ1-1; D remains ambiguous. The germline V gene has CDR1 MNHEY and CDR2 SMNVEV (reference sequence). CDR3 length equals 9 residues. CDR3 DNA: TGTGCTCTCTCAGATGAAGCTTTCTTT. Translated, it gives CALSDEAFF.

The rearrangement uses TRBV7-2 and TRBJ2-7; D gene ambiguous. The V and J ends lost 5 bases and 9 bases respectively, with 11 bases between them. CDR1 SGHTA and CDR2 FQGNSA come from the germline V gene. The length of the CDR3 is 11 residues. The CDR3 coding sequence is TGTGCCAGCAGCCTCAAGGAGCGGCAGTACTTC. Protein product: CASSLKERQYF.

The CDR3 nucleotides read TGTGCCAGCAGTCTGAGCCCAGGGTGGAATCAGCCCCAGCATTTT. It encodes CASSLSPGWNQPQHF. This chain links TRBV28 with TRBJ1-5, with a possible D match to TRBD1 (5 bases). The germline V and J ends were trimmed by 5 bases and 4 bases, with 15 bases remaining between them. CDR1 is MDHEN and CDR2 is SYDVKM in the germline V gene. This CDR3 spans 15 amino acids.